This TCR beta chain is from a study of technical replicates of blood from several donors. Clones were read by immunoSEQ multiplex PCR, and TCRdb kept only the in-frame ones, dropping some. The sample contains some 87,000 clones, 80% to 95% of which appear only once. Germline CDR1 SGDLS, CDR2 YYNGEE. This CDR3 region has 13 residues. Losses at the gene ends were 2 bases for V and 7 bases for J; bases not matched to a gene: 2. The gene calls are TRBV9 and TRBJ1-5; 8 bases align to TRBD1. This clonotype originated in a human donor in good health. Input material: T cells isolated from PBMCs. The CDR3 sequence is CASSVGTGQPQHF. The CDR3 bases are TGTGCCAGCAGCGTCGGGACAGGCCAGCCCCAGCATTTT. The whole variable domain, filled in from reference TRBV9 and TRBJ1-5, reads DSGVTQTPKHLITATGQRVTLRCSPRSGDLSVYWYQQSLDQGLQFLIQYYNGEERAKGNILERFSAQQFPDLHSELNLSSLELGDSALYFCASSVGTGQPQHFGDGTRLSIL.